This T cell receptor beta chain was recovered during a study of response to subunit inactivated influenza vaccine. Findings and limits, study-wide: Authors suggested that a seasonal influenza vaccination recruits few new T cells each time.

This clonotype was seen a few times. Its antigen is not identified. Each CDR3 protein gets one entry after TCRdb re-called the RT-PCR reads with MiXCR. The repertoire holds under 500,000 distinct CDR3 sequences, about a tenth seen once, with about an eighth in the top ten. The clonotype was recovered from a man aged 50 to 60 who received an inactivated influenza vaccine. This specimen consisted of PBMCs from blood, obtained roughly 6 weeks after vaccination.

As DNA, the CDR3 is TGCAGCGTGACCCGGCAGTTGAACACTGAAGCTTTCTTT. Encoded protein: CSVTRQLNTEAFF. The chain carries TRBV29-1 and TRBJ1-1; no clear D gene. This CDR3 is 13 amino acids long. V lost 6 bases and J 0 bases, leaving 11 bases between the germline ends. CDR1 SQVTM and CDR2 ANQGSEA come from the germline V gene. Full variable domain (missing parts from reference TRBV29-1 and TRBJ1-1): SAVISQKPSRDICQRGTSLTIQCQVDSQVTMMFWYRQQPGQSLTLIATANQGSEATYESGFVIDKFPISRPNLTFSTLTVSNMSPEDSSIYLCSVTRQLNTEAFFGQGTRLTVV.